Listed below are T cell receptor beta chains from one sample, sequenced in a study of T cells expressing NK-cell markers. TCRdb reprocessed the 5' RACE reads, keeping one entry per CDR3 protein, no DNA. The repertoire table contains 500,000 to 700,000 distinct CDR3 sequences. The source material was blood T cells: a sorted CD56 or NKG2C T cell subset, CD4+ or CD8+ T cells, or bulk PBMC T cells (not recorded which). These receptors were obtained from a man in his late teens or twenties in good health. CDR3s include the opening cysteine and the closing phenylalanine or tryptophan.

J gene: TRBJ2-3
V gene: TRBV11-1
CDR3 protein: CASSPKGPTDTQYF

J gene: TRBJ2-1
V gene: TRBV10-3
CDR3 protein: CAISDSGTYEQFF

J gene: TRBJ2-5
V gene: TRBV15
CDR3 protein: CATSARTGGQETQYF

J gene: TRBJ2-1
V gene: TRBV12-3/TRBV12-4
CDR3 protein: CASSLLFLGTDNEQFF

J gene: TRBJ2-1
V gene: TRBV6-6
CDR3 protein: CASSLSSRGEQFF

J gene: TRBJ2-1
V gene: TRBV15
CDR3 protein: CATSSGLLGRLNEQFF

J gene: TRBJ2-1
V gene: TRBV5-1
CDR3 protein: CASSLDSGLAGGPNNEQFF

J gene: TRBJ2-3
V gene: TRBV28
CDR3 protein: CASCRTTFSDTQYF

J gene: TRBJ1-2
V gene: TRBV6-1
CDR3 protein: CASTGQDPYYGYTF

J gene: TRBJ2-1
V gene: TRBV6-2/TRBV6-3
CDR3 protein: CASRFGPGSEQFF

J gene: TRBJ2-2
V gene: TRBV6-2/TRBV6-3
CDR3 protein: CASSYAGELFF

J gene: TRBJ1-2
V gene: TRBV7-9
CDR3 protein: CASSLPKGDNYGYTF

J gene: TRBJ2-2
V gene: TRBV4-3
CDR3 protein: CASSQVLSGTNTGELFF

J gene: TRBJ1-2
V gene: TRBV6-5
CDR3 protein: CASSYSPGQGEGYTF

J gene: TRBJ2-7
V gene: TRBV6-4
CDR3 protein: CASSDPPSSVGRSPYEQYF

J gene: TRBJ2-7
V gene: TRBV5-5
CDR3 protein: CASSSGGAGMYEQYF

J gene: TRBJ1-4
V gene: TRBV29-1
CDR3 protein: CSGSGHDGEKLFF

J gene: TRBJ2-5
V gene: TRBV18
CDR3 protein: CASSGLAEWETQYF

J gene: TRBJ2-1
V gene: TRBV20-1
CDR3 protein: CRGSSDYNEQFF

J gene: TRBJ1-2
V gene: TRBV29-1
CDR3 protein: CSHTPTGNYGYTF

J gene: TRBJ1-1
V gene: TRBV18
CDR3 protein: CASSPGPRGTEAFF

J gene: TRBJ1-6
V gene: TRBV5-1
CDR3 protein: CASSSAAGQGGRSPLHF

J gene: TRBJ2-6
V gene: TRBV27
CDR3 protein: CASSFLGDQSGANVLTF

J gene: TRBJ2-1
V gene: TRBV12-3/TRBV12-4
CDR3 protein: CASSFPGGANEQFF

J gene: TRBJ2-3
V gene: TRBV27
CDR3 protein: CASSFRMVGSTDTQYF

J gene: TRBJ2-3
V gene: TRBV12-3/TRBV12-4
CDR3 protein: CASSLKDTQYF

J gene: TRBJ2-3
V gene: TRBV6-5
CDR3 protein: CASSYISASTDTQYF

J gene: TRBJ2-1
V gene: TRBV25-1
CDR3 protein: CASSWGGTRGEQFF

J gene: TRBJ1-5
V gene: TRBV12-1
CDR3 protein: CASRHSGQDHQPQHF

J gene: TRBJ1-2
V gene: TRBV20-1
CDR3 protein: CSARDQGAPGGSYGYTF

J gene: TRBJ2-7
V gene: TRBV20-1
CDR3 protein: CSANGPPVGNEQYF

J gene: TRBJ1-2
V gene: TRBV29-1
CDR3 protein: CSVGRSNSDWGYGYTF

J gene: TRBJ2-1
V gene: TRBV5-1
CDR3 protein: CASSWGQENLDEQFF

J gene: TRBJ2-7
V gene: TRBV20-1
CDR3 protein: CSARDYGVSLYEQYF

J gene: TRBJ1-4
V gene: TRBV11-2
CDR3 protein: CASSRQGTNEKLFF

J gene: TRBJ1-2
V gene: TRBV25-1
CDR3 protein: CASSEEQGTRYGYTF

J gene: TRBJ2-1
V gene: TRBV4-1
CDR3 protein: CASSQEDEQFF

J gene: TRBJ1-2
V gene: TRBV29-1
CDR3 protein: CSVDDRGNYGYTF

J gene: TRBJ2-1
V gene: TRBV5-1
CDR3 protein: CASSPRGEGRNEQFF

J gene: TRBJ2-4
V gene: TRBV20-1
CDR3 protein: CSASPSGRGMSKNIQYF

J gene: TRBJ1-5
V gene: TRBV7-9
CDR3 protein: CASSPWGDQPQHF

J gene: TRBJ1-5
V gene: TRBV12-3/TRBV12-4
CDR3 protein: CASSLDGPQHF

J gene: TRBJ2-1
V gene: TRBV7-2
CDR3 protein: CASSLALARDEQFF

J gene: TRBJ1-1
V gene: TRBV20-1
CDR3 protein: CSAKFAKFMNTEAFF

J gene: TRBJ2-3
V gene: TRBV5-5
CDR3 protein: CASSLAQPATDTQYF

J gene: TRBJ2-3
V gene: TRBV5-1
CDR3 protein: CASSSTGGEDTQYF

J gene: TRBJ1-4
V gene: TRBV7-2
CDR3 protein: CASSLGNRDEKLFF

J gene: TRBJ2-5
V gene: TRBV4-1
CDR3 protein: CASSPTGTAPETQYF

J gene: TRBJ2-1
V gene: TRBV14
CDR3 protein: CASSQEHFGSEQFF